This TCR beta chain emerged from a study of T cell responses to AZD1222 COVID-19 vaccine. Measured with immunoSEQ multiplex PCR; TCRdb has only the in-frame clones, and not every one. The repertoire holds under 150,000 clones, with about 89% as singletons. With 1 base clipped from V and 7 bases from J, the junction kept 12 bases outside the gene matches. This CDR3 contains 16 residues. Per germline, CDR1 SGHRS and CDR2 YFSETQ. This clonotype was sampled from an adult in good health. The material sequenced was peripheral blood, taken on day 0 of MenACWY control vaccination. V usage is TRBV5-1 and J usage is TRBJ2-5, with 8 bases that match TRBD2. For the CDR3, the DNA is TGCGCCAGCAGCTTGCGATCAGCGGGAGCGGTCGGGACCCAGTACTTC. Its translation is CASSLRSAGAVGTQYF.